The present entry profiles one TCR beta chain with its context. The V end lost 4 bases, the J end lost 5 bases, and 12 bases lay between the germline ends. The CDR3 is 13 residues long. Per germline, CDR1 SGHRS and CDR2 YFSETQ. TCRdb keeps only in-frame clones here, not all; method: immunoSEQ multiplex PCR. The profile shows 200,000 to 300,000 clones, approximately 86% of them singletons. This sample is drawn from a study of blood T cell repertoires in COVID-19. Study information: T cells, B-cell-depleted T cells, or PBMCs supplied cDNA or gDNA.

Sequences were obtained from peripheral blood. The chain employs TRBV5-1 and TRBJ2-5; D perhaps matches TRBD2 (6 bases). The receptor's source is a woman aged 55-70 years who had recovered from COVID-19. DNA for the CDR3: TGCGCCAGCAGCCGGGAACGGGGGGAGACCCAGTACTTC. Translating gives CASSRERGETQYF.